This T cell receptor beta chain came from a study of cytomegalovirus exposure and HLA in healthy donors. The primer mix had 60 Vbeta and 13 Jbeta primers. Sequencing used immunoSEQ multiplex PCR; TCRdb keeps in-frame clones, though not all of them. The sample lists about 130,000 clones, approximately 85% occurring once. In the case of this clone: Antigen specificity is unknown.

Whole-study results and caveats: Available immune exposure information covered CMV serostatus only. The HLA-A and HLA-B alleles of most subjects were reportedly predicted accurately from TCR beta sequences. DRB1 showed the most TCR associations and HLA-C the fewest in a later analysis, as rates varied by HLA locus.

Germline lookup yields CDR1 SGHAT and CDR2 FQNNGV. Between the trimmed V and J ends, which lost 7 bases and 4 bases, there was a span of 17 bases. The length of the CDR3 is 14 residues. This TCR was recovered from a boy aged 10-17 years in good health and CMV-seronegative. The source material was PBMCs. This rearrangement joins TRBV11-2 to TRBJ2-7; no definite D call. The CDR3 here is CASTYHTTFYEQYF. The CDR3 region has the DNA TGTGCCAGCACTTATCACACTACCTTTTACGAGCAGTACTTC.